Each of the 19 T cell receptor beta chains below was sequenced from the same sample in a study of cytomegalovirus exposure and HLA in healthy donors. Vbeta (60) and Jbeta (13) primers were used in the PCR. This table comes from immunoSEQ multiplex PCR, and its TCRdb copy is limited to in-frame clones, with some not included. The sample's table shows about 200,000 clones. Material: PBMCs. The receptors stem from a young man in good health and CMV-seronegative.

This chain connects TRBV7-3 to TRBJ2-7, with 13 positions matching TRBD2. Germline V CDR1 and CDR2: SGHTA, FQGTGA. CDR3 length: 14 residues. The V segment lost 3 bases and the J segment 5 bases; nucleotides outside the gene matches: 1. The CDR3 sequence is CASSFGLAGDEQYF. The CDR3 DNA is TGTGCCAGCAGCTTCGGACTAGCGGGAGACGAGCAGTACTTC.

Points on this clone: The sample carries other DNA sequences with the same CDR3. The chain employs TRBV27 and TRBJ2-2, with 13 positions matching TRBD2. With 6 bases clipped from V and 5 bases from J, the junction kept 3 bases outside the gene matches. The V gene's germline CDR1 is MNHEY and CDR2 SMNVEV (reference sequence). The CDR3 sequence is 15 residues long. The CDR3 sequence is CASSPGLAGTGELFF. CDR3 nucleotides: TGTGCCAGCAGCCCGGGACTAGCGGGAACCGGGGAGCTGTTTTTT.

This chain joins TRBV5-6 and TRBJ2-1, with 16 nucleotides matching TRBD2. Trimming cost V 3 bases and J 7 bases; bases outside gene matches: 13. CDR3 length equals 19 residues. Per the germline V gene, CDR1 is SGHDT and CDR2 is YYEEEE. This chain's CDR3 is CASSSLGTSGGAFSNEQFF. The CDR3 bases are TGTGCCAGCAGCTCCCTCGGGACTAGCGGGGGGGCCTTTAGTAATGAGCAGTTCTTC.

In nucleotides, the CDR3 is TGTGCCAGCAAAATAACAGAGAACACTGAAGCTTTCTTT. It is translated as CASKITENTEAFF. V is TRBV6-5 and J is TRBJ1-1, with no clear D. The CDR3 has 13 amino acids. V was shortened by 7 bases and J by 1 base, with 10 bases between the two germline ends. Germline CDR1 reads MNHEY; CDR2 reads SVGAGI.

The chain couples TRBV5-1 to TRBJ2-5; 7 bases match TRBD2. The V segment lost 0 bases and the J segment 2 bases; nucleotides outside the gene matches: 7. This CDR3 comprises 16 residues. Germline V CDR1 and CDR2: SGHRS, YFSETQ. Here the CDR3 DNA reads TGCGCCAGCAGCTTGGGCGGGGCTAGCGGACAAGAGACCCAGTACTTC. Protein: CASSLGGASGQETQYF.

The chain joins TRBV28 to TRBJ2-5; 11 nucleotides line up with TRBD2. V dropped 5 bases and J dropped 1; count of bases not matched to a gene: 6. This CDR3 has 16 residues. Germline values: CDR1 MDHEN, CDR2 SYDVKM. The CDR3 region is CASSPVAGGFQETQYF. The CDR3 DNA reads as TGTGCCAGCAGTCCGGTAGCGGGAGGGTTCCAAGAGACCCAGTACTTC.

J is TRBJ2-7 and V is TRBV30; D is unresolved. V gave up 1 base and J gave up 0 bases, with 7 bases separating them. Looked up from germline, CDR1 is GTSNPN and CDR2 is SVGIG (reference sequence). The CDR3 sequence is 13 residues long. CDR3 sequence (DNA): TGTGCCTGGAGTGAATACGGCTCCTACGAGCAGTACTTC. It is translated as CAWSEYGSYEQYF.

The chain has TRBV11-2 and TRBJ2-5, with 12 bases lining up with TRBD2. The germline gives CDR1 SGHAT, CDR2 FQNNGV. This CDR3 has 14 amino acids. The ends lost 5 bases at V and 3 bases at J; junction bases unmatched: 1. The CDR3 DNA sequence: TGTGCCAGCAGCCGACTAGCGGGGGAAGAGACCCAGTACTTC. Its protein product is CASSRLAGEETQYF.

This rearrangement joins TRBV5-1 to TRBJ2-5; the D gene is possibly TRBD1 (5 bases). Germline CDR1 is SGHRS and CDR2 is YFSETQ. Trimming removed 0 bases at V and 1 base at J, with 7 bases between. This CDR3 contains 14 residues. This chain's CDR3 is CASSLEGVQETQYF. CDR3 DNA: TGCGCCAGCAGCTTGGAAGGGGTCCAAGAGACCCAGTACTTC.

This chain joins TRBV28 and TRBJ2-5, with TRBD2 identical over 8 bases. V lost 3 bases to trimming and J lost 5 bases; unmatched junction nucleotides: 5. The CDR3 contains 14 residues. Germline V gives CDR1 MDHEN, CDR2 SYDVKM. CDR3 region: CASSFGGAKETQYF. The CDR3 DNA reads TGTGCCAGCAGTTTCGGGGGGGCGAAGGAGACCCAGTACTTC.

The V and J genes are TRBV7-9 and TRBJ2-1; 9 bases are a match to TRBD2. Trimming at V came to 2 bases and at J to 0 bases, leaving 5 bases not matched to a gene. Looked up from germline, CDR1 is SEHNR and CDR2 is FQNEAQ (reference sequence). The CDR3 sequence is 17 residues long. CDR3 sequence (DNA): TGTGCCAGCAGCTTAATAGCGGGGGATTACTCCTACAATGAGCAGTTCTTC. This codes for CASSLIAGDYSYNEQFF. The complete variable domain, with remaining parts taken from reference TRBV7-9 and TRBJ2-1, reads DTGVSQNPRHKITKRGQNVTFRCDPISEHNRLYWYRQTLGQGPEFLTYFQNEAQLEKSRLLSDRFSAERPKGSFSTLEIQRTEQGDSAMYLCASSLIAGDYSYNEQFFGPGTRLTVL.

The V gene is TRBV6-6, the J gene TRBJ2-5; unclear D gene. This CDR3 has 15 amino acids. V lost 4 bases, J lost 1 base, and 13 bases lay in between. Germline CDR1 MNHNY, CDR2 SVGAGI (reference sequence). The CDR3 here is CASSWATTTQETQYF. The DNA of the CDR3 is TGTGCCAGCAGTTGGGCCACAACCACCCAAGAGACCCAGTACTTC.

The rearrangement links TRBV7-6 to TRBJ1-4; no clear D gene. Trimming left V 0 bases short and J 5 bases short, with 10 bases between. The CDR3 length is 15 residues. CDR1 is SGHVS, CDR2 FNYEAQ, per germline. CDR3 residues: CASSLAHSGNEKLFF. The CDR3 nucleotides read TGTGCCAGCAGCTTAGCGCATTCGGGGAATGAAAAACTGTTTTTT.

J is TRBJ1-1 and V is TRBV7-2, with D possibly being TRBD1 (6 bases). The V end was cut by 5 bases, the J end by 7 bases, with 20 bases between. CDR3 length equals 15 residues. In germline, CDR1 is SGHTA, CDR2 FQGNSA. CDR3 sequence: CASSPRSGPQGEAFF. The CDR3 coding sequence is TGTGCCAGCAGCCCCCGATCGGGCCCACAGGGTGAAGCTTTCTTT.

The chain employs TRBV7-9 and TRBJ2-5, with 8 bases matching TRBD1. This CDR3 has 15 residues. Germline V gene data show CDR1 as SEHNR and CDR2 as FQNEAQ (reference sequence). Trimming removed 3 bases from V and 5 bases from J; junction bases left unmatched: 8. The CDR3 nucleotides read TGTGCCAGCAGCTTCGCGGGGACAGGCGGCGAGACCCAGTACTTC. Its translation is CASSFAGTGGETQYF.

About this clone: The sample has other DNA sequences that encode this CDR3 too. This chain joins TRBV7-7 and TRBJ2-1; tentative D call: TRBD1 (5 bases). The germline gives CDR1 SSHAT, CDR2 FNYEAQ (reference sequence). This CDR3 contains 15 residues. The germline V and J ends were trimmed by 3 bases and 1 base, with 10 bases remaining between them. The chain's CDR3 is CASSLGQGSYNEQFF. Written as DNA, the CDR3 is TGTGCCAGCAGCTTGGGCCAGGGATCCTACAATGAGCAGTTCTTC.

The chain combines TRBV28 with TRBJ2-7; the D gene is possibly TRBD1 (5 bases). This CDR3 has 13 residues. Per germline, CDR1 MDHEN and CDR2 SYDVKM. V gave up 2 bases and J gave up 7 bases, with 12 bases separating them. The CDR3 DNA is TGTGCCAGCAGTTTACGTTCTCGGACAGAGCAGTACTTC. It codes for CASSLRSRTEQYF.

The chain uses TRBV5-6 and TRBJ2-5; D may be TRBD2 (6 bases). Germline-derived CDR1 and CDR2 are SGHDT and YYEEEE. V lost 5 bases and J 6 bases, leaving 17 bases between the germline ends. This CDR3 spans 14 amino acids. The CDR3 reads CASSPKGGVQTQYF. The CDR3 region has the DNA TGTGCCAGCAGTCCTAAAGGCGGGGTCCAGACCCAGTACTTC.

The J gene is TRBJ1-5, the V gene TRBV6-5; the D gene is possibly TRBD1 (5 bases). Per the germline V gene, CDR1 is MNHEY and CDR2 is SVGAGI. This CDR3 spans 14 amino acids. V was pared by 2 bases and J by 4 bases, with 9 bases between. This CDR3 is CASSYLQGNQPQHF. CDR3 nucleotide sequence: TGTGCCAGCAGTTACCTCCAGGGAAATCAGCCCCAGCATTTT.